A selection of T cell receptor beta chains follows, all from one sample in a study of blood T cells in healthy people across ages. TCRdb processed the 5' RACE reads anew with MiXCR; each CDR3 protein has one entry. The table records roughly 830,000 distinct CDR3 sequences, 62% of them present only once. The sample comprised blood. All receptors come from a man aged 30-40 years in good health. CDR3s include the opening cysteine and the closing phenylalanine or tryptophan. D genes are given only for firm matches. Some rows have no size entry. The others give once, few or many, or a class for an expanded clone.

TRBD2 | 15 | NA | TRBJ2-5 | TRBV2 | TGTGCCAGCAGGAGGAGTAGCGGGGGCCCGGAGACCCAGTACTTC | CASRRSSGGPETQYF
TRBD1 | 18 | NA | TRBJ2-7 | TRBV5-1 | TGCGCCAGCAGCTACGCCGGGACAGGGGGCCGTTCCTACAATGAGCAGTACTTC | CASSYAGTGGRSYNEQYF
NA | 11 | NA | TRBJ2-4 | TRBV20-1 | TGCAGCCCCGTGGCCAAAAACATTCAGTACTTC | CSPVAKNIQYF
TRBD2 | 14 | NA | TRBJ2-5 | TRBV20-1 | TGCAGTGCGCAGACTAGCGGGGGGCAAGAGACCCAGTACTTC | CSAQTSGGQETQYF
NA | 16 | NA | TRBJ1-4 | TRBV4-3 | TGCGCCAGCAGCCAAGAGGGCCGGGCAACTAATGAAAAACTGTTTTTT | CASSQEGRATNEKLFF
NA | 12 | NA | TRBJ2-7 | TRBV6-5 | TGTGCCGGACGGCATGTCCTCGGCGAGCAGTACTTC | CAGRHVLGEQYF
NA | 14 | few | TRBJ2-1 | TRBV12-3/TRBV12-4 | TGTGCCAGCAGTCAACCAAACCTTAGGGTTGAGCAGTTCTTC | CASSQPNLRVEQFF
NA | 14 | NA | TRBJ2-1 | TRBV6-2/TRBV6-3 | TGTGCCAGCAGCCAGGGGAACAACTACAATGAGCAGTTCTTC | CASSQGNNYNEQFF
NA | 16 | NA | TRBJ2-3 | TRBV12-3/TRBV12-4 | TGTGCCAGCAGTTTACGGCCCCGAACTAGCACAGATACGCAGTATTTT | CASSLRPRTSTDTQYF
TRBD2 | 17 | NA | TRBJ2-5 | TRBV20-1 | TGCAGTGCCTTCGGGTCTAGCGGGGGCCGAGGGAGAGAGACCCAGTACTTC | CSAFGSSGGRGRETQYF
NA | 15 | NA | TRBJ2-7 | TRBV3-1 | TGTGCCAGCAGCCAAGATCTAGCCGTATCCTACGAGCAGTACTTC | CASSQDLAVSYEQYF
TRBD2 | 13 | NA | TRBJ2-1 | TRBV2 | TGTGCCAGCGGCGAAACCTATAGCGGGAGGGGGTTCTTC | CASGETYSGRGFF
NA | 14 | NA | TRBJ2-7 | TRBV2 | TGTGCCAGCAGTGATGTGACACCGCATCGCGAGCAGTACTTC | CASSDVTPHREQYF
NA | 16 | NA | TRBJ2-7 | TRBV7-3 | TGTGCCAGCAGCTTAAGTCCCCAGCTCGGGCCCCACGAGCAGTACTTC | CASSLSPQLGPHEQYF
NA | 14 | NA | TRBJ2-7 | TRBV27 | TGTGCCAGCAGAACCAGGGGGGGTGCCTACGAGCAGTACTTC | CASRTRGGAYEQYF
NA | 16 | NA | TRBJ2-6 | TRBV9 | TGTGCCAGCAGCGTAGGGGGTGGTTCTGGGGCCAACGTCCTGACTTTC | CASSVGGGSGANVLTF
NA | 16 | few | TRBJ2-5 | TRBV7-2 | TGTGCCAGCAGCCCTGAGGGAACGGGGGGCGCAGAGACCCAGTACTTC | CASSPEGTGGAETQYF
TRBD1 | 15 | NA | TRBJ1-2 | TRBV4-1 | TGCGCCAGCAGCCAAGACGCGGACAGGGGCGGTGGCTACACCTTC | CASSQDADRGGGYTF
TRBD1 | 15 | NA | TRBJ2-7 | TRBV3-1 | TGTGCCAGCAGCCGGGGACAGGGACCCTCTTACGAGCAGTACTTC | CASSRGQGPSYEQYF
NA | 14 | NA | TRBJ2-7 | TRBV15 | TGTGCCACCAGCAGAGATAAGTCGACCACTGCGCAGTACTTC | CATSRDKSTTAQYF
TRBD2 | 17 | once | TRBJ2-7 | TRBV14 | TGTGCCAGCAGCCAAGGAATAAGGGTAGCGGGACGGGGCGAGCAGTACTTC | CASSQGIRVAGRGEQYF
NA | 13 | NA | TRBJ1-2 | TRBV29-1 | TGCAGCGTCGAAGGGATATCTAACTATGGCTACACCTTC | CSVEGISNYGYTF
NA | 15 | NA | TRBJ1-1 | TRBV5-1 | TGCGCCAGCAGCTTCGGCACAGGGTTGAACACTGAAGCTTTCTTT | CASSFGTGLNTEAFF
TRBD2 | 13 | NA | TRBJ2-3 | TRBV20-1 | TGCAGTGCGAAGCGGGGGGGCCCGGATACGCAGTATTTT | CSAKRGGPDTQYF
TRBD2 | 17 | NA | TRBJ2-1 | TRBV4-2 | TGTGCCAGCAGCCAAGATATCGCTAGCGGGGGCTACAATGAGCAGTTCTTC | CASSQDIASGGYNEQFF
TRBD1 | 15 | few | TRBJ1-6 | TRBV7-9 | TGTGCCAGCAGTCCACGACAGGGTCATAATTCACCCCTCCACTTT | CASSPRQGHNSPLHF
NA | 14 | few | TRBJ2-5 | TRBV20-1 | TGCAGTCCCGGAGGTGGAGGGGCGAGCGAGACCCAGTACTTC | CSPGGGGASETQYF
NA | 12 | many | TRBJ2-1 | TRBV7-8 | TGTGCCAGCAGCTTGGGGAACAATGAGCAGTTCTTC | CASSLGNNEQFF
NA | 12 | once | TRBJ2-5 | TRBV6-5 | TGTGCCAGCAGACGGGGTTGGGAGACCCAGTACTTC | CASRRGWETQYF
TRBD1 | 14 | once | TRBJ2-7 | TRBV6-6 | TGTGCCAGCAGTTACGAGGTGGACAGGGGCGAGCAGTACTTC | CASSYEVDRGEQYF
NA | 11 | NA | TRBJ2-1 | TRBV5-5 | TGTGCCAGCAGCTTGGTTGAGGAGCAGTTCTTC | CASSLVEEQFF
NA | 17 | NA | TRBJ2-3 | TRBV6-5 | TGTGCCAGCAGTTACCGCCCCCCGGGGAGGTACACAGATACGCAGTATTTT | CASSYRPPGRYTDTQYF
NA | 13 | NA | TRBJ2-5 | TRBV12-3/TRBV12-4 | TGTGCCAGCAGTTTGGTCGCGTCAGAGACCCAGTACTTC | CASSLVASETQYF
TRBD1 | 13 | few | TRBJ2-7 | TRBV6-2/TRBV6-3 | TGTGCCAGCAGTCCCCGGGACAGGGAAGCCCAGTACTTC | CASSPRDREAQYF
NA | 13 | NA | TRBJ1-2 | TRBV2 | TGTGCCAGCAGCCGGGGAGGCGGCGATGGCTACACCTTC | CASSRGGGDGYTF
NA | 14 | NA | TRBJ1-1 | TRBV6-2/TRBV6-3 | TGTGCCAGCAGTTACCCGGTCCGATGGGCAGAAGCTTTCTTT | CASSYPVRWAEAFF
NA | 14 | few | TRBJ2-1 | TRBV29-1 | TGCAGCGTTGAAACTACCGCCAGCTACAATGAGCAGTTCTTC | CSVETTASYNEQFF
TRBD2 | 14 | NA | TRBJ2-1 | TRBV12-3/TRBV12-4 | TGTGCCATCTTGAGGGCGGGGGGGTACAATGAGCAGTTCTTC | CAILRAGGYNEQFF
NA | 14 | few | TRBJ2-5 | TRBV27 | TGTGCCAGCAGTCCTCACGACATTAAAGAGACCCAGTACTTC | CASSPHDIKETQYF
NA | 14 | few | TRBJ2-5 | TRBV28 | TGTGCCAGCAGTTTGGACCGACCCAGCGAGACCCAGTACTTC | CASSLDRPSETQYF
NA | 13 | NA | TRBJ2-1 | TRBV7-9 | TGTGCCAGCAGCTTGGGTAAGGGGAATGAGCAGTTCTTC | CASSLGKGNEQFF
TRBD1 | 16 | NA | TRBJ2-6 | TRBV5-5 | TGTGCCAGCAGCAGCAGGGGGCTAGGTGGGGCCAACGTCCTGACTTTC | CASSSRGLGGANVLTF
TRBD1 | 14 | NA | TRBJ2-3 | TRBV29-1 | TGCAGCGTTGGGCCAACAGGGGGCCCAGATACGCAGTATTTT | CSVGPTGGPDTQYF
TRBD1 | 12 | NA | TRBJ1-1 | TRBV10-3 | TGTGCCATCAGTGCAGGGGGAGGTGAAGCTTTCTTT | CAISAGGGEAFF
NA | 14 | NA | TRBJ2-7 | TRBV4-2 | TGTGCCAGCAGCCAGGTTCAGGTCTCCTACGAGCAGTACTTC | CASSQVQVSYEQYF
TRBD1 | 14 | many | TRBJ2-3 | TRBV6-4 | TGTGCCAGCAGTGGGACAGGAGGCACAGATACGCAGTATTTT | CASSGTGGTDTQYF
NA | 15 | NA | TRBJ2-5 | TRBV4-3 | TGCGCCAGCAGCCAAGATCCATGGGACCGGGAGACCCAGTACTTC | CASSQDPWDRETQYF
NA | 13 | NA | TRBJ2-3 | TRBV28 | TGTGCCAGCGCTGCCCACATCACAGATACGCAGTATTTT | CASAAHITDTQYF
TRBD2 | 13 | NA | TRBJ2-7 | TRBV7-8 | TGTGCCAGTACAGGGAAGGGTAGCGGGGTTCCGTACTTC | CASTGKGSGVPYF